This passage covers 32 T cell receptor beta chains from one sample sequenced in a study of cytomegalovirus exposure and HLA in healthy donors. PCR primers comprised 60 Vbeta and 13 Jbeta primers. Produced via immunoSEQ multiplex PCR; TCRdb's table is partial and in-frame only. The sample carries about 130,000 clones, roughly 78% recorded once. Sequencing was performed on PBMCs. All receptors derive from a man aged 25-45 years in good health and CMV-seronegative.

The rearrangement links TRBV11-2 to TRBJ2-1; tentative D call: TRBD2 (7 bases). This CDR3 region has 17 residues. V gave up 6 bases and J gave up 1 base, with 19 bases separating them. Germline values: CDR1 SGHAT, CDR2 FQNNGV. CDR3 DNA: TGTGCCAGCAGAATTTGGGGTAGGGGGGGGTCCTACAATGAGCAGTTCTTC. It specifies CASRIWGRGGSYNEQFF.

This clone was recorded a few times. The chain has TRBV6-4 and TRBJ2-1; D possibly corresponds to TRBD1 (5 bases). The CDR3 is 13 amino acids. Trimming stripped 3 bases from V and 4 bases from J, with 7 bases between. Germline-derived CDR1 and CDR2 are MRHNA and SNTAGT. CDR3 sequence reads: CASSEGAYNEQFF. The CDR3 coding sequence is TGTGCCAGCAGTGAAGGGGCTTACAATGAGCAGTTCTTC.

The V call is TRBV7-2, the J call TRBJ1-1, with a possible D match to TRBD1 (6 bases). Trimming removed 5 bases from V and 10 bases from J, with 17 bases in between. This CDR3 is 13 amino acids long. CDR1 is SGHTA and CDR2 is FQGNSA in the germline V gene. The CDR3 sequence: CASSDWRGGRAFF. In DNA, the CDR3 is TGTGCCAGCAGCGACTGGAGAGGGGGAAGAGCTTTCTTT.

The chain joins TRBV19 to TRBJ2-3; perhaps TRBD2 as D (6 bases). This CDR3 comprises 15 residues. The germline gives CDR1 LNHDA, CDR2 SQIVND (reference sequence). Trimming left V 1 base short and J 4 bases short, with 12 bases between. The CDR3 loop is CASSIGAGWSDTQYF. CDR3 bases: TGTGCCAGTAGTATAGGGGCGGGGTGGTCAGATACGCAGTATTTT.

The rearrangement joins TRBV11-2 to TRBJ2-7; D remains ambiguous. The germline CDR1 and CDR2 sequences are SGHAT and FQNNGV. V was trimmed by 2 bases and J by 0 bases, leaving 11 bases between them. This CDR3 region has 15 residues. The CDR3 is CASSLYPLGSYEQYF. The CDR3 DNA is TGTGCCAGCAGCTTATATCCCCTCGGCTCCTACGAGCAGTACTTC.

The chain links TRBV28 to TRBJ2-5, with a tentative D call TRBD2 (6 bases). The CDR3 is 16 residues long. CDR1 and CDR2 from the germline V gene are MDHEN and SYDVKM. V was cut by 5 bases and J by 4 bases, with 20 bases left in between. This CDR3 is CASSTIGGIKVETQYF. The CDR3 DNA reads TGTGCCAGCAGTACGATCGGCGGGATCAAAGTAGAGACCCAGTACTTC.

CDR3 region: CASSGGLGYSNQPQHF. The CDR3 DNA sequence: TGTGCCAGCAGTGGGGGCTTGGGATATAGCAATCAGCCCCAGCATTTT. The J gene is TRBJ1-5, the V gene TRBV6-1; maybe TRBD1 (5 bases). CDR3 length: 16 amino acids. The V gene lost 4 bases and the J gene lost 0 bases, with 13 bases spanning the gap. The germline V gene encodes CDR1 MNHNS and CDR2 SASEGT.

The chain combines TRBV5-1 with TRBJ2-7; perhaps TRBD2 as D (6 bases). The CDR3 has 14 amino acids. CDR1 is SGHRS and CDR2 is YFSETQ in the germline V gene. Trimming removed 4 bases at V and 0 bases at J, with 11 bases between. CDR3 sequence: CASSRGDSSYEQYF. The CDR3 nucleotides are TGCGCCAGCAGCCGTGGGGACTCCTCCTACGAGCAGTACTTC.

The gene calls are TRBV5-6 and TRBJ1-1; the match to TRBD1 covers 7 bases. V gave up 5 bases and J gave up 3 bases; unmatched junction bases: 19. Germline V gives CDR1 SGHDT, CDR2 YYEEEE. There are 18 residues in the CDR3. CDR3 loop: CASRIFGQASGRYTEAFF. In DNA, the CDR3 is TGTGCCAGCAGGATCTTCGGACAGGCCTCAGGGCGGTACACTGAAGCTTTCTTT.

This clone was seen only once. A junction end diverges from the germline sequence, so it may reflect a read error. DNA of the CDR3: TGTGCTAGCAGCCCGGGACTCCCGTACCAAGAGACCCAGTACTTC. This gives the protein CASSPGLPYQETQYF. The gene calls are TRBV7-7 and TRBJ2-5, with a possible D match to TRBD2 (6 bases). Germline values: CDR1 SSHAT, CDR2 FNYEAQ (reference sequence). The CDR3 spans 15 residues.

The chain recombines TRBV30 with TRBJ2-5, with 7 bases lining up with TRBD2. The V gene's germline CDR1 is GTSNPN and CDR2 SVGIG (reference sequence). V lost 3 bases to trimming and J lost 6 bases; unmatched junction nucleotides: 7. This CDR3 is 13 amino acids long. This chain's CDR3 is CAWSLTSSKTQYF. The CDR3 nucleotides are TGTGCCTGGAGCCTGACTAGCTCGAAGACCCAGTACTTC. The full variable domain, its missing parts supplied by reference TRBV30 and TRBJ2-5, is SQTIHQWPATLVQPVGSPLSLECTVEGTSNPNLYWYRQAAGRGLQLLFYSVGIGQISSEVPQNLSASRPQDRQFILSSKKLLLSDSGFYLCAWSLTSSKTQYFGPGTRLLVL.

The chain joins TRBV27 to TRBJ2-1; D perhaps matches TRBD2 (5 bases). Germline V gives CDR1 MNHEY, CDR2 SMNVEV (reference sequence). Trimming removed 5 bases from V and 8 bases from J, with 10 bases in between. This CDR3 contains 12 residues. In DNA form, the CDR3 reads TGTGCCAGCAGTGTACTAGGTTATGAGCAGTTCTTC. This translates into CASSVLGYEQFF.

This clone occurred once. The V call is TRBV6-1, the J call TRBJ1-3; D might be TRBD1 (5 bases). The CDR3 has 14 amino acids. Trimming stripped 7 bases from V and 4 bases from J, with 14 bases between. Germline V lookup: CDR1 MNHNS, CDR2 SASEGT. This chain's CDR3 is CASKAEGRGNTIYF. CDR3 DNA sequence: TGTGCCAGCAAAGCGGAGGGGCGAGGAAACACCATATATTTT.

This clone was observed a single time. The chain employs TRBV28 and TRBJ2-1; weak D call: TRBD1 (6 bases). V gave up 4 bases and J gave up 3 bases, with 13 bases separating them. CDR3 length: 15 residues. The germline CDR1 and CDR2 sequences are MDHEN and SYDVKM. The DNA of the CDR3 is TGTGCCAGCAGTTCAGGGCAGGGGCTCTACAATGAGCAGTTCTTC. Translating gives CASSSGQGLYNEQFF.

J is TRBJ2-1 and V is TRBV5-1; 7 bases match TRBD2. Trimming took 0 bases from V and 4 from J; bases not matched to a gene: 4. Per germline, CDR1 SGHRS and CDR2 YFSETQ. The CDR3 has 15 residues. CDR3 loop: CASSLEASGYNEQFF. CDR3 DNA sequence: TGCGCCAGCAGCTTGGAGGCTAGCGGTTACAATGAGCAGTTCTTC.

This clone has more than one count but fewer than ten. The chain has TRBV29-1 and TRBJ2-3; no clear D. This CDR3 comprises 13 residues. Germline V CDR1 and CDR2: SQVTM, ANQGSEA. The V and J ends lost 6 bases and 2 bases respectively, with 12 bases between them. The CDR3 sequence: CSVDKSNTDTQYF. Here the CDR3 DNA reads TGCAGCGTCGACAAATCGAACACAGATACGCAGTATTTT.

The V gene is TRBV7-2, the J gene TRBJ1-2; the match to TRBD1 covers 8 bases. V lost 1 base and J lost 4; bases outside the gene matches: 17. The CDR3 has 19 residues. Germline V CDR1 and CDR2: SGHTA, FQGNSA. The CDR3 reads CASSLGISWTGIGGYGYTF. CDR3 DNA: TGTGCCAGCAGCTTAGGAATTTCGTGGACAGGGATCGGGGGCTATGGCTACACCTTC.

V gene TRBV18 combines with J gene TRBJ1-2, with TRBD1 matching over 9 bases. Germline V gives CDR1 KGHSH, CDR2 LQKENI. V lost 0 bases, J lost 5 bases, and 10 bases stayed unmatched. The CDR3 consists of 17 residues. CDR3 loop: CASSPPGATGGAYGYTF. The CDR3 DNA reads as TGTGCCAGCTCACCACCGGGGGCGACAGGGGGGGCGTATGGCTACACCTTC. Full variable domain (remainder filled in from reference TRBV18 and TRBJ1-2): NAGVMQNPRHLVRRRGQEARLRCSPMKGHSHVYWYRQLPEEGLKFMVYLQKENIIDESGMPKERFSAEFPKEGPSILRIQQVVRGDSAAYFCASSPPGATGGAYGYTFGSGTRLTVV.

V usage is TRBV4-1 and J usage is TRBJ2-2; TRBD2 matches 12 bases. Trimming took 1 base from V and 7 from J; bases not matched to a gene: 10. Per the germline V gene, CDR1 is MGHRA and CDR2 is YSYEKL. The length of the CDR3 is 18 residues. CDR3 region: CASSQGQLAGGYDGELFF. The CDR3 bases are TGCGCCAGCAGCCAAGGCCAACTAGCGGGAGGTTATGACGGGGAGCTGTTTTTT.

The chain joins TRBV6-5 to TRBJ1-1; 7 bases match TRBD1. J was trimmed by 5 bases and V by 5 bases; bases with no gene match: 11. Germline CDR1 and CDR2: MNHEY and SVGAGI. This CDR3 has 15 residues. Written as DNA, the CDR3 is TGTGCCAGCAGTCGCGTCACAGGGGCGAGGACTGAAGCTTTCTTT. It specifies CASSRVTGARTEAFF.

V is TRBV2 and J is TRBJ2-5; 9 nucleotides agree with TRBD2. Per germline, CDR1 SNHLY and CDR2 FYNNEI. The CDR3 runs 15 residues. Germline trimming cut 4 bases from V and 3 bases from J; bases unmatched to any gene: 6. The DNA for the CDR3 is TGTGCCAGCAGTGGGCGGGGGGGACCCGAAGAGACCCAGTACTTC. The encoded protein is CASSGRGGPEETQYF.

The CDR3 loop is CASRTSGGEGQFF. CDR3 DNA sequence: TGTGCCAGTAGGACTAGCGGGGGGGAGGGGCAGTTCTTC. This chain links TRBV25-1 with TRBJ2-1; 15 nucleotides match TRBD2. The length of the CDR3 is 13 residues. V dropped 9 bases and J dropped 12; count of bases not matched to a gene: 6. CDR1 is MGHDK, CDR2 SYGVNS, per germline.

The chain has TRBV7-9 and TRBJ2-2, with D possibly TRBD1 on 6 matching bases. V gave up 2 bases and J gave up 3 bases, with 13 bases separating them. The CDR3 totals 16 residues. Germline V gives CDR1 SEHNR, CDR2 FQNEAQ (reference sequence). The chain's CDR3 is CASSLMSKGDTGELFF. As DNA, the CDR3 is TGTGCCAGCAGCTTAATGTCTAAGGGGGACACCGGGGAGCTGTTTTTT.

The CDR3 loop reads CASSRGAFSTDTQYF. The CDR3 DNA follows: TGTGCCAGCAGCCGGGGTGCATTCAGCACAGATACGCAGTATTTT. The gene calls are TRBV7-6 and TRBJ2-3; weak D call: TRBD2 (5 bases). CDR3 length: 15 amino acids. Trimming left V 5 bases short and J 0 bases short, with 12 bases between. The germline gives CDR1 SGHVS, CDR2 FNYEAQ.

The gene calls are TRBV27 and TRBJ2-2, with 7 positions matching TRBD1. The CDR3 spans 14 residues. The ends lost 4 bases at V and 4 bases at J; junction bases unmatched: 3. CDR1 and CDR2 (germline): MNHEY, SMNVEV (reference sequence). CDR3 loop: CASSWDRFTGELFF. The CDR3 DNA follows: TGTGCCAGCAGTTGGGACAGATTCACCGGGGAGCTGTTTTTT.

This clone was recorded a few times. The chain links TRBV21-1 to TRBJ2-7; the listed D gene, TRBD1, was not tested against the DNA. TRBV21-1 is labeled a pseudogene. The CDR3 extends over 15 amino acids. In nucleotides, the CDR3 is TGTGCCAGCAGCCCAAAGGTCCAGGTAGCCTACGAGCAGTACTTC. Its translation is CASSPKVQVAYEQYF.

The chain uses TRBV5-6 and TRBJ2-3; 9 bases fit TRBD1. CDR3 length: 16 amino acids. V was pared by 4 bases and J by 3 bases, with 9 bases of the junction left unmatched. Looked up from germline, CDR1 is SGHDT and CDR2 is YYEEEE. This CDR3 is CASSPLGDRETDTQYF. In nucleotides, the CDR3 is TGTGCCAGCAGCCCTTTGGGGGACAGGGAAACAGATACGCAGTATTTT.

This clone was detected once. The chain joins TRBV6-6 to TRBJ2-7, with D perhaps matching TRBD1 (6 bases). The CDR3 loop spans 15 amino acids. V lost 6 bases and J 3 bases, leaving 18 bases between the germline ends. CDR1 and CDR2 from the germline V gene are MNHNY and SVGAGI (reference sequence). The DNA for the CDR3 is TGTGCCAGCAGAATCGGACAGACTTCGCGCTACGAGCAGTACTTC. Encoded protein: CASRIGQTSRYEQYF.

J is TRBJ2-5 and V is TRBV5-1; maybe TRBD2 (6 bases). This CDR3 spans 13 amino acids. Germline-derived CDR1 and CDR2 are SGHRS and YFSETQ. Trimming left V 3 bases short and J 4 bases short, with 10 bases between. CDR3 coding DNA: TGCGCCAGCAGCTATAGCGGAATAGAGACCCAGTACTTC. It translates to CASSYSGIETQYF.

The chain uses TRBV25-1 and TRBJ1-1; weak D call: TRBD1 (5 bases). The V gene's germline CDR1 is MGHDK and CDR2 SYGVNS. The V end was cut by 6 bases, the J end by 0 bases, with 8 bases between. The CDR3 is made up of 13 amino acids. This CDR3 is CASSLTVNTEAFF. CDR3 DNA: TGTGCCAGCAGCCTGACAGTGAACACTGAAGCTTTCTTT.

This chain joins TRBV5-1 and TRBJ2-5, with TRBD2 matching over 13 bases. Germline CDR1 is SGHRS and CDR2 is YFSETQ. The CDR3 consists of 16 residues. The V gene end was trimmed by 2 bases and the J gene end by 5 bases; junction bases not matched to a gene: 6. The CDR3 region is CASSFRLAGGHETQYF. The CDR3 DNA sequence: TGCGCCAGCAGCTTCCGACTAGCGGGGGGCCATGAGACCCAGTACTTC.

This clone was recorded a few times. The CDR3 loop reads CASSYSRGSNQPQHF. In nucleotides, the CDR3 is TGTGCCAGCAGTTACTCGAGAGGCAGCAATCAGCCCCAGCATTTT. The chain is built from TRBV6-5 and TRBJ1-5, with D unresolved. From germline, CDR1 is MNHEY and CDR2 SVGAGI. The CDR3 totals 15 residues. Trimming pared 0 bases from V and 1 base from J, leaving 7 bases between.